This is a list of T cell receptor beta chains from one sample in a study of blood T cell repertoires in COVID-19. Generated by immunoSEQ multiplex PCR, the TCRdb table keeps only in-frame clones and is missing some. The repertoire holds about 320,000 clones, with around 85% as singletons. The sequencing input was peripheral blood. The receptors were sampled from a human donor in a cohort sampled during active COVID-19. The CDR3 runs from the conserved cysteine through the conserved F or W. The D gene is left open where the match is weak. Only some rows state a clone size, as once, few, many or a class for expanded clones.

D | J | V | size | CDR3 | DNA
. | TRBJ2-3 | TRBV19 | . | CASSPLQGSDTQYF | TGTGCCAGTAGTCCGCTCCAGGGGTCAGATACGCAGTATTTT
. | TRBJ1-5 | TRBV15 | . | CATSRDEKGEPQHF | TGTGCCACCAGCAGAGACGAAAAAGGGGAGCCCCAGCATTTT
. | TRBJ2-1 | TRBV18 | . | CASSLVRISSYNEQFF | TGTGCCAGCTCGCTGGTACGTATTAGCTCCTACAATGAGCAGTTCTTC
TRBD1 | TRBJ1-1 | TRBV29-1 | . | CSAKDRGTEAFF | TGCAGCGCGAAGGACAGGGGTACTGAAGCTTTCTTT
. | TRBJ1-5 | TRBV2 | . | CASRGVSNQPQHF | TGTGCCAGCAGAGGGGTAAGCAATCAGCCCCAGCATTTT
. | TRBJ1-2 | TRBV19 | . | CASTMGGRGVNYGYTF | TGTGCCAGTACCATGGGAGGGAGAGGAGTTAACTATGGCTACACCTTC
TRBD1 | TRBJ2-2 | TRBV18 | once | CASSYTGTANTGELFF | TGTGCCAGCTCGTATACCGGGACAGCGAACACCGGGGAGCTGTTTTTT
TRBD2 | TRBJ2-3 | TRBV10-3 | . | CAISGAGGITDTQYF | TGTGCCATCAGTGGAGCGGGGGGGATCACAGATACGCAGTATTTT
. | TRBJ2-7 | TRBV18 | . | CASSPRQGTYEQYF | TGTGCCAGCTCACCTCGTCAGGGTACGTACGAGCAGTACTTC
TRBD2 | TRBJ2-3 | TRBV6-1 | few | CASSDLSGGTDTQYF | TGTGCCAGCAGTGACCTTAGCGGGGGAACAGATACGCAGTATTTT
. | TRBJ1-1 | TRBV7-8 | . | CASSLGQANEAFF | TGTGCCAGCAGCTTAGGGCAGGCCAATGAAGCTTTCTTT
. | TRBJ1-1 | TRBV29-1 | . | CSVPGMNTEAFF | TGCAGCGTCCCAGGGATGAACACTGAAGCTTTCTTT
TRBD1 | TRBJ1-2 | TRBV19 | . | CASSVQSGQGGYGYTF | TGTGCCAGTAGTGTTCAATCGGGGCAGGGGGGCTATGGCTACACCTTC
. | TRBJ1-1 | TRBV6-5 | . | CASSSRGAAEAFF | TGTGCCAGCAGTTCCCGGGGAGCTGCTGAAGCTTTCTTT
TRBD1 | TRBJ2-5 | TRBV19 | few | CASSSGTVPLETQYF | TGTGCCAGTAGTTCCGGGACAGTTCCATTAGAGACCCAGTACTTC
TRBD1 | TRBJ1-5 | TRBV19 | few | CASSPRDRGVSNQPQHF | TGTGCCAGTAGTCCCCGGGACAGGGGTGTTAGCAATCAGCCCCAGCATTTT
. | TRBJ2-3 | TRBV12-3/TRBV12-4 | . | CASIWGGTDTQYF | TGTGCCAGCATCTGGGGGGGCACAGATACGCAGTATTTT
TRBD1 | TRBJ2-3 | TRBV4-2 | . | CASSQEGRTGADTQYF | TGTGCCAGCAGCCAAGAAGGGAGGACAGGGGCCGATACGCAGTATTTT
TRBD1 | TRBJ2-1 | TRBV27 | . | CASSFGQGAGNEQFF | TGTGCCAGCAGTTTTGGGCAGGGGGCCGGCAATGAGCAGTTCTTC
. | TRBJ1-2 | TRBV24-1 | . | CATSDSGTTSSYGYTF | TGTGCCACCAGTGACTCCGGGACTACCTCGTCCTATGGCTACACCTTC
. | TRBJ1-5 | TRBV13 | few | CASSSSRDIYQPQHF | TGTGCCAGCAGCTCCTCACGGGACATCTATCAGCCCCAGCATTTT
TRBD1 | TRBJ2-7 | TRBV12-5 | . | CASGRTGGNEQYF | TGTGCTAGTGGACGGACAGGGGGAAACGAGCAGTACTTC